The sample holds a few counts of the clone carrying this T cell receptor (beta chain). Its antigen is unidentified. The CDR3 length is 13 residues. V was cut by 2 bases and J by 7 bases, with 9 bases left in between. This entry belongs to a study of T cells after yellow fever vaccination. Study conclusions and caveats: At around 95% for CD4 and roughly 87% for CD8, most primary-vaccination clones showed up again after the booster. The presence of abundant clonotypes contaminating from the bulk population was possible in FACS-sorted repertoires.

UMIs and a universal primer site were added when TCR cDNA was made by 5'RACE template switching. TCRdb re-called the 5' RACE reads through MiXCR, storing one row per CDR3 protein. The data hold under 600,000 distinct CDR3 sequences, with roughly a fifth observed a single time. The genes are TRBV12-3 or TRBV12-4 and TRBJ1-5; possible D gene TRBD1, 5 bases. Specimen: PBMCs, collected approximately 22 days after the first yellow fever vaccination. This clonotype was obtained from a man younger than 30 who received the YFV17D yellow fever vaccine. The CDR3 sequence: CASSLNGGQPQHF. CDR3 DNA: TGTGCCAGCAGTTTAAACGGGGGACAGCCCCAGCATTTT.